The next 26 T cell receptor beta chains were all read from a single sample in a study of cytomegalovirus exposure and HLA in healthy donors. 13 Jbeta primers and 60 Vbeta primers were used for the PCR. Data came from immunoSEQ multiplex PCR; TCRdb stores just in-frame clones and leaves some out. The table for this sample gives 45,000 to 55,000 clones. The sample taken for sequencing was PBMCs. Receptors originate from a woman in her 50s in good health and CMV-seropositive.

The gene calls are TRBV4-1 and TRBJ2-1; 7 positions match TRBD2. The CDR3 is 17 amino acids. Unmatched junction bases numbered 5, after V lost 0 bases and J lost 0 bases. Per germline, CDR1 MGHRA and CDR2 YSYEKL. CDR3 in DNA: TGCGCCAGCAGCCAAGATTGGCGGGGGAGCTCCTACAATGAGCAGTTCTTC. The encoded protein is CASSQDWRGSSYNEQFF.

CDR3 sequence reads: CASSLDGTGITEAFF. CDR3 DNA: TGTGCCAGCAGCTTAGATGGGACAGGTATCACTGAAGCTTTCTTT. The genes are TRBV7-2 and TRBJ1-1; TRBD1 agrees at 8 bases. V gave up 1 base and J gave up 4 bases; unmatched junction bases: 5. The CDR3 totals 15 residues. Germline loops: CDR1 SGHTA, CDR2 FQGNSA.

This chain joins TRBV18 and TRBJ2-7; 9 nucleotides align to TRBD1. Germline values: CDR1 KGHSH, CDR2 LQKENI. The CDR3 length is 15 residues. The junction had 3 bases not matched to a gene; V was cut back by 0 bases and J by 3 bases. CDR3 nucleotides: TGTGCCAGCTCACCACCGGGACAGGGCCTCTACGAGCAGTACTTC. Protein product: CASSPPGQGLYEQYF.

This chain connects TRBV18 to TRBJ2-4; 12 nucleotides align to TRBD2. The CDR3 has 19 amino acids. The V gene end was trimmed by 6 bases and the J gene end by 7 bases; junction bases not matched to a gene: 19. Germline-derived CDR1 and CDR2 are KGHSH and LQKENI. CDR3: CASSRRTATSGSGGNIQYF. CDR3 sequence (DNA): TGTGCCAGCTCGAGAAGGACAGCGACTAGCGGGAGTGGGGGGAACATTCAGTACTTC. The variable domain in full, with the rest retrieved from reference TRBV18 and TRBJ2-4, is NAGVMQNPRHLVRRRGQEARLRCSPMKGHSHVYWYRQLPEEGLKFMVYLQKENIIDESGMPKERFSAEFPKEGPSILRIQQVVRGDSAAYFCASSRRTATSGSGGNIQYFGAGTRLSVL.

This chain connects TRBV27 to TRBJ2-7; TRBD1 is a possible D gene (6 bases). V was cut by 1 base and J by 4 bases, with 23 bases left in between. Germline values: CDR1 MNHEY, CDR2 SMNVEV (reference sequence). The CDR3 loop spans 18 amino acids. The DNA for the CDR3 is TGTGCCAGCAGTTTATACCCCCTTCCGGGACAAACGGTATACGAGCAGTACTTC. Encoded protein: CASSLYPLPGQTVYEQYF.

This chain joins TRBV25-1 and TRBJ1-2; D remains unclear. The CDR3 spans 13 residues. CDR1 MGHDK and CDR2 SYGVNS come from the germline V gene. V lost 5 bases, J lost 4 bases, and 11 bases lay in between. The CDR3 region is CASSLAGVYGYTF. CDR3 DNA sequence: TGTGCCAGCAGTCTCGCAGGCGTCTATGGCTACACCTTC.

The chain links TRBV7-9 to TRBJ1-5, with 7 bases fitting TRBD1. The V gene's germline CDR1 is SEHNR and CDR2 FQNEAQ (reference sequence). V dropped 4 bases and J dropped 7; count of bases not matched to a gene: 7. The CDR3 is 14 residues long. The CDR3 DNA sequence: TGTGCCAGCAGCTCTACAGGGGTGAACCAGCCCCAGCATTTT. Amino acid sequence: CASSSTGVNQPQHF.

The chain carries TRBV27 and TRBJ1-2, with D perhaps matching TRBD1 (6 bases). The V end was cut by 5 bases, the J end by 5 bases, with 9 bases between. The germline CDR1 and CDR2 sequences are MNHEY and SMNVEV (reference sequence). The CDR3 has 12 amino acids. The CDR3 coding sequence is TGTGCCAGCAGTCCCGGACAGTATGGCTACACCTTC. Translation gives CASSPGQYGYTF.

V gene TRBV5-1 combines with J gene TRBJ2-7; 9 nucleotides align to TRBD1. V lost 4 bases and J lost 5; bases outside the gene matches: 7. The germline V gene has CDR1 SGHRS and CDR2 YFSETQ. This CDR3 contains 14 residues. Here the CDR3 reads CASSPGQGGDEQYF. CDR3 sequence (DNA): TGCGCCAGCAGCCCGGGACAGGGAGGTGACGAGCAGTACTTC.

The V call is TRBV13, the J call TRBJ2-4; D might be TRBD2 (5 bases). CDR1 is PRHDT, CDR2 FYEKMQ, per germline (reference sequence). The CDR3 is 13 amino acids. The ends were cut back, 4 bases at V and 6 bases at J, with 10 bases in the middle. The CDR3 sequence: CASSSLGRNIQYF. The CDR3 DNA reads TGTGCCAGCAGCTCATTAGGGAGAAACATTCAGTACTTC.

V is TRBV6-6 and J is TRBJ1-5; a possible D gene is TRBD1 (5 bases). CDR3 length: 14 residues. Germline loops: CDR1 MNHNY, CDR2 SVGAGI (reference sequence). The V end was cut by 0 bases, the J end by 4 bases, with 7 bases between. The CDR3 bases are TGTGCCAGCAGTTACTCATCAGGGAATCAGCCCCAGCATTTT. It codes for CASSYSSGNQPQHF.

The chain couples TRBV7-3 to TRBJ2-5; 8 bases are shared with TRBD2. Trimming at V came to 5 bases and at J to 5 bases, leaving 4 bases not matched to a gene. This CDR3 comprises 13 residues. Germline V gene sequence: CDR1 SGHTA, CDR2 FQGTGA. The CDR3 reads CASSLREGETQYF. The DNA of the CDR3 is TGTGCCAGCAGCCTTCGGGAGGGGGAGACCCAGTACTTC.

The gene calls are TRBV7-9 and TRBJ2-1, with 7 bases that match TRBD2. J gave up 2 bases and V 6 bases, and 10 bases lay outside the gene matches. This CDR3 contains 16 residues. Germline assignment: CDR1 SEHNR and CDR2 FQNEAQ (reference sequence). The CDR3 nucleotides read TGTGCCAGCAGGCCGAGGCCGGGACTAACCTACAATGAGCAGTTCTTC. Translating gives CASRPRPGLTYNEQFF.

The rearrangement links TRBV6-4 to TRBJ1-4, with 8 bases fitting TRBD1. This CDR3 has 15 residues. Germline trimming cut 3 bases from V and 8 bases from J; bases unmatched to any gene: 8. Germline V gives CDR1 MRHNA, CDR2 SNTAGT. The chain's CDR3 is CASSEPDRVEEKLFF. DNA of the CDR3: TGTGCCAGCAGTGAGCCGGACAGGGTGGAGGAAAAACTGTTTTTT.

The chain is built from TRBV28 and TRBJ2-5, with TRBD1 identical over 10 bases. Trimming took 4 bases from V and 4 from J; bases not matched to a gene: 12. The CDR3 has 17 residues. Germline CDR1 and CDR2: MDHEN and SYDVKM. Written as DNA, the CDR3 is TGTGCCAGCAGTTCGCCTATCGGACAGGGGGTACGAGAGACCCAGTACTTC. Residues: CASSSPIGQGVRETQYF.

The V call is TRBV5-1, the J call TRBJ2-5; 9 bases are a match to TRBD1. Germline V lookup: CDR1 SGHRS, CDR2 YFSETQ. CDR3 length: 14 residues. V lost 1 base and J lost 7; bases outside the gene matches: 5. CDR3 residues: CASSLPGQGGTQYF. The CDR3 DNA is TGCGCCAGCAGCTTGCCGGGACAGGGTGGGACCCAGTACTTC.

The chain couples TRBV19 to TRBJ2-7; D might be TRBD1 (5 bases). Trimming shortened V by 3 bases and J by 2 bases, and 8 bases separated the two germline ends. The CDR3 is 13 residues long. Looked up from germline, CDR1 is LNHDA and CDR2 is SQIVND (reference sequence). In DNA form, the CDR3 reads TGTGCCAGTAGTATGACAGTAGCCTACGAGCAGTACTTC. Residues: CASSMTVAYEQYF.

V usage is TRBV5-1 and J usage is TRBJ1-1; no clear D. The CDR3 loop spans 18 amino acids. Germline CDR1 SGHRS, CDR2 YFSETQ. V dropped 0 bases and J dropped 1 base, with 19 bases sitting between them. The CDR3 nucleotides are TGCGCCAGCAGCTTGGTCTCGGTTTCCAAATCCTGGAACACTGAAGCTTTCTTT. This translates into CASSLVSVSKSWNTEAFF.

The chain recombines TRBV29-1 with TRBJ1-1, with D perhaps matching TRBD1 (6 bases). Trimming cost V 4 bases and J 7 bases, with 16 bases left between them. CDR3 length: 13 amino acids. The germline V gene encodes CDR1 SQVTM and CDR2 ANQGSEA. CDR3 sequence (DNA): TGCAGCGTTGGGGGGAGGGGGTTTGGTGAAGCTTTCTTT. This gives the protein CSVGGRGFGEAFF.

The chain employs TRBV19 and TRBJ1-5; 7 bases are a match to TRBD1. This CDR3 has 15 amino acids. Germline loops: CDR1 LNHDA, CDR2 SQIVND (reference sequence). The J segment lost 4 bases and the V segment lost 0 bases, leaving 3 bases of the junction unmatched. In DNA form, the CDR3 reads TGTGCCAGTAGTATAGATGCACAGGGGAATCAGCCCCAGCATTTT. It yields the protein CASSIDAQGNQPQHF.

The rearrangement uses TRBV18 and TRBJ1-4; possibly TRBD1 for D (5 bases). The CDR3 spans 15 residues. Trimming removed 0 bases from V and 8 bases from J, with 13 bases in between. Germline loops: CDR1 KGHSH, CDR2 LQKENI. The CDR3 nucleotides are TGTGCCAGCTCACCACCGGGCAGGGAACGGGAAAAACTGTTTTTT. Translated, it gives CASSPPGREREKLFF.

J is TRBJ2-1 and V is TRBV13; 12 bases align to TRBD2. J gave up 8 bases and V 5 bases, and 10 bases lay outside the gene matches. The CDR3 is 16 residues long. CDR1 PRHDT and CDR2 FYEKMQ come from the germline V gene (reference sequence). CDR3 bases: TGTGCCAGCAGCCTCACTAGCGGGAGGCCACTGTATGAGCAGTTCTTC. Amino acid sequence: CASSLTSGRPLYEQFF.

The J gene is TRBJ2-7, the V gene TRBV25-1, with D unresolved. V lost 3 bases, J lost 6 bases, and 6 bases lay in between. The germline V gene has CDR1 MGHDK and CDR2 SYGVNS. There are 11 residues in the CDR3. The CDR3 DNA follows: TGTGCCAGCAGTGACCGTAGCGAGCAGTACTTC. It encodes CASSDRSEQYF.

This chain joins TRBV7-3 and TRBJ2-1, with 10 bases fitting TRBD2. V was clipped by 2 bases and J by 9 bases; unmatched bases: 4. CDR3 length equals 14 residues. Looked up from germline, CDR1 is SGHTA and CDR2 is FQGTGA. CDR3 DNA: TGTGCCAGCAGCTTACTAGCGGGGGAGGTTGAGCAGTTCTTC. Amino acid sequence: CASSLLAGEVEQFF.

The CDR3 reads CASSSRAGQGLNEQFF. DNA of the CDR3: TGTGCCAGCAGCTCAAGAGCGGGACAGGGACTCAATGAGCAGTTCTTC. The rearrangement uses TRBV7-2 and TRBJ2-1, with TRBD1 identical over 9 bases. The germline V gene encodes CDR1 SGHTA and CDR2 FQGNSA. This CDR3 has 16 amino acids. Losses at the gene ends were 4 bases for V and 6 bases for J; bases not matched to a gene: 10. The full variable domain, in which reference TRBV7-2 and TRBJ2-1 provide the parts outside the CDR3, is GAGVSQSPSNKVTEKGKDVELRCDPISGHTALYWYRQSLGQGLEFLIYFQGNSAPDKSGLPSDRFSAERTGGSVSTLTIQRTQQEDSAVYLCASSSRAGQGLNEQFFGPGTRLTVL.

The genes are TRBV5-6 and TRBJ1-2; D might be TRBD1 (5 bases). There are 15 residues in the CDR3. Germline V gene data show CDR1 as SGHDT and CDR2 as YYEEEE. The germline V and J ends were trimmed by 1 base and 4 bases, with 14 bases remaining between them. CDR3 coding DNA: TGTGCCAGCAGCTTGCTTAGACAGAATCTCTATGGCTACACCTTC. This gives the protein CASSLLRQNLYGYTF. The variable domain in full, with the rest retrieved from reference TRBV5-6 and TRBJ1-2, is DAGVTQSPTHLIKTRGQQVTLRCSPKSGHDTVSWYQQALGQGPQFIFQYYEEEERQRGNFPDRFSGHQFPNYSSELNVNALLLGDSALYLCASSLLRQNLYGYTFGSGTRLTVV.